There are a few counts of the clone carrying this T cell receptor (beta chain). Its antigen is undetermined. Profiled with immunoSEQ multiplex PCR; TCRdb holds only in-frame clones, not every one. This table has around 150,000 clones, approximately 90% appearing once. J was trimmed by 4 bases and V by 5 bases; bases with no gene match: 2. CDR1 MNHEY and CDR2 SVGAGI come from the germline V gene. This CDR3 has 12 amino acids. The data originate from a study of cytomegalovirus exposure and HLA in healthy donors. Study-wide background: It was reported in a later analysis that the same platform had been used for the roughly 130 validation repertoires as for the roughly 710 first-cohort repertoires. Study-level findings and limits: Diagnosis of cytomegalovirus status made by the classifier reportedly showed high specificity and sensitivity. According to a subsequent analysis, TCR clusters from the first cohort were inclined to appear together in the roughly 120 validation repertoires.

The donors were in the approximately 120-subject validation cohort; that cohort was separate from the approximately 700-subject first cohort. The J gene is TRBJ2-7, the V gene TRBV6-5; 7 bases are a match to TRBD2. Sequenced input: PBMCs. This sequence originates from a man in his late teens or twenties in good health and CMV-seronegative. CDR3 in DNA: TGTGCCAGCAGTCCTAGCGGTTACGAGCAGTACTTC. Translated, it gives CASSPSGYEQYF.